This TCR beta chain was found in a study of T cell clonality in common variable immunodeficiency. Regarding the study as a whole: CVID subjects shared fewer TCRbeta clones than healthy controls did. In common variable immunodeficiency, TCR beta chains reportedly carried fewer deletions and N-nucleotide insertions.

This CDR3 comprises 14 residues. CDR1 and CDR2 (germline): SGHTA, FQGNSA. V dropped 1 base and J dropped 2 bases, with 9 bases sitting between them. This clone was recorded at least ten times. Its antigen remains unknown. Read sequence stops 3 residues before the CDR3 end, and the germline J gene provides the missing end. Assay: immunoSEQ multiplex PCR; the TCRdb copy retains only in-frame clones and omits some. In total the sample includes tens of thousands of clones, none of them seen once. This clonotype was sampled from a person between 18 and 75 years old in good health. The sample taken for sequencing was peripheral blood mononuclear cells. V usage is TRBV7-2 and J usage is TRBJ2-7; D is possibly TRBD2 (5 bases). The DNA read from the CDR3 is TGTGCCAGCAGCTTAGTGACTAAACCCTACGAG. This encodes CASSLVTKPYE. The entire CDR3 protein reads CASSLVTKPYEQYF.